This T cell receptor (beta chain) appears in the sequencing data of a study of spatial heterogeneity in lung cancer. Across the whole study: Raw sequencing reads included, on average, more than eight appearances of each unique TCR and UMI combination. Study-level points and caveats: Counts that tracked tumor mutation counts were those of expanded intratumoral alpha and beta TCRs.

The time point was: sample taken at primary tumor resection. The donors, roughly 70 patients with untreated early-stage non-small cell lung cancer, provided the samples. Germline V gene data show CDR1 as DFQATT and CDR2 as SNEGSKA (reference sequence). The CDR3 has 16 amino acids. The V gene end was trimmed by 1 base and the J gene end by 10 bases; junction bases not matched to a gene: 15. This clonotype appeared many times. Its specificity is not known. Every cDNA TCR molecule received its own unique molecular identifier. In TCRdb, the 5' RACE reads were re-called with MiXCR into one record per CDR3 protein. Among roughly 18,000 distinct CDR3 sequences listed, 5.7% were seen once.

This clonotype originated in a female donor with early-stage non-small cell lung cancer. The sample in question was lung tumor tissue, obtained at surgery. The rearrangement links TRBV20-1 to TRBJ1-4, with 7 nucleotides matching TRBD1. This CDR3 reads CSARVWDSTGGGKLFF. DNA of the CDR3: TGCAGTGCTAGAGTTTGGGACAGCACGGGGGGAGGAAAACTGTTTTTT.